This T cell receptor beta chain was recovered during a study of metastatic and nonmetastatic thyroid tumors (dated by TCRdb to 2019 to 2021). Regarding the study in general: Repertoires were compared across peripheral blood and tumor or nodule tissue samples from malignant and benign thyroid patients.

Including cysteine and phenylalanine, the CDR3 has 15 amino acids. Only CDR3 DNA is held: 45 bases, read in frame from base 1. Sequences LGHNA (CDR1) and YSLEER (CDR2) are obtained from the germline V gene. The junction shows trimming of 2 bases on V and 2 bases on J, and the gene matches do not reach 4 bases of it. No treatment had been received by any patient before thyroid surgery. Using T-cell receptor beta sequencing, the researchers looked back retrospectively at clinical samples from patients, gathered between about 2012 and 2019. Study-wide conclusions, independent of this receptor: In both blood and tumor samples, malignant tumors were reported to have significantly higher TCR beta diversity than benign nodules.

Regarding this clone: Its target antigen remains unknown. One base away there is no much larger clone; base qualities are not given.

The library was made by PCR. Sequencing used an Illumina HiSeq 4000. High-throughput sequencing was used to profile the CDR3 region of the TCR beta-chain in every patient. The authors processed their data as follows. A classifier to discriminate distant-metastatic papillary thyroid cancer patients was built from CDR3 differences across clinicopathological groups. To measure repertoire diversity the researchers used the Shannon index, while the Morisita-Horn index served to gauge how similar the tumor and blood repertoires were. The raw public reads went through TCRdb reprocessing: fastp at Q25, MiXCR clone calling, in-frame beta chains kept. Here the V and J calls rest on TCRdb's processing, not on the authors' analysis. In this sample the table shows 20,000 to 25,000 clones, approximately 24% of which occur a single time. The ten largest make up 6.4% of the sample.

The receptor's source is a female donor with papillary thyroid cancer or a benign thyroid nodule (not recorded which). Some clones in this sample may be carry-over from other donors' samples. The chain joins TRBV4-3 to TRBJ2-3; 7 central bases correspond to TRBD2. Sequencing was carried out using tumor tissue. At the DNA level, the sequence is TGCGCCAGCAGCCAAAGCGGGATCCTCACAGATACGCAGTATTTT. It translates as CASSQSGILTDTQYF.